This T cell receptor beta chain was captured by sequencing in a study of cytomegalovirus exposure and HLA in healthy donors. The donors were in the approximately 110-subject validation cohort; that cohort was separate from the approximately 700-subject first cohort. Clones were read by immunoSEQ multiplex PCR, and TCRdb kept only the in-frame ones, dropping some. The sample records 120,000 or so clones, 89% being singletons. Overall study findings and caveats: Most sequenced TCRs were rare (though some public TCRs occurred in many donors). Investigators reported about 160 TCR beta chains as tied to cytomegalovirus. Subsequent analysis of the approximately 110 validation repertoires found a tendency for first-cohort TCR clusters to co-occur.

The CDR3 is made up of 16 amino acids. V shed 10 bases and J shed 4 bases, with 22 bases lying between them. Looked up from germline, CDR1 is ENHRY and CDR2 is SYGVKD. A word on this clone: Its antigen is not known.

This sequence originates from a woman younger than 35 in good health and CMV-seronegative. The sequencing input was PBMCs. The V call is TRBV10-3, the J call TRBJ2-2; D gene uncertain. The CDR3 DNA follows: TGTGCCACCCTCCCGTCAGCAGGATCATTCACCGGGGAGCTGTTTTTT. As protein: CATLPSAGSFTGELFF.